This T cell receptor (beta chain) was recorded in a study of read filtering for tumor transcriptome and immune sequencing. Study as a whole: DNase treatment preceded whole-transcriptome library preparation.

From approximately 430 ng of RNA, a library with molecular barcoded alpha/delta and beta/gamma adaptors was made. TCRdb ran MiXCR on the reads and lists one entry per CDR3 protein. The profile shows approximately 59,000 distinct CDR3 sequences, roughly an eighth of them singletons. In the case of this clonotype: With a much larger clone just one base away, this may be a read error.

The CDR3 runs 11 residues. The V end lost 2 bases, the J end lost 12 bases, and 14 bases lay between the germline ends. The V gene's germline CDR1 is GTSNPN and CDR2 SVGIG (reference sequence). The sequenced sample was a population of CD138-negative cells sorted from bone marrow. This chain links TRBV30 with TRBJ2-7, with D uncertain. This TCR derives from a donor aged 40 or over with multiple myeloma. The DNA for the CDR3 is TGTGCCTGGAGTACCGGACGGCCAGGGTACTTC. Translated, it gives CAWSTGRPGYF.